This T cell receptor (beta chain) appears in the sequencing data of a study of blood T cell repertoires in COVID-19. Profiling relied on immunoSEQ multiplex PCR, and the TCRdb table lists in-frame clones only, not all of them. The table records about 86,000 clones, about 90% of them present only once. The CDR3 loop spans 17 amino acids. J was trimmed by 5 bases and V by 6 bases; bases with no gene match: 15. The germline gives CDR1 MNHNY, CDR2 SVGAGI (reference sequence). This sequence was found in a human donor in a cohort sampled during active COVID-19. The sample taken for sequencing was peripheral blood. V and J are TRBV6-6 and TRBJ2-7; 11 bases map to TRBD2. DNA for the CDR3: TGTGCCAGCAGCCGAACTAGCGGGAGCGGGTCGGTCCACGAGCAGTACTTC. It specifies CASSRTSGSGSVHEQYF.